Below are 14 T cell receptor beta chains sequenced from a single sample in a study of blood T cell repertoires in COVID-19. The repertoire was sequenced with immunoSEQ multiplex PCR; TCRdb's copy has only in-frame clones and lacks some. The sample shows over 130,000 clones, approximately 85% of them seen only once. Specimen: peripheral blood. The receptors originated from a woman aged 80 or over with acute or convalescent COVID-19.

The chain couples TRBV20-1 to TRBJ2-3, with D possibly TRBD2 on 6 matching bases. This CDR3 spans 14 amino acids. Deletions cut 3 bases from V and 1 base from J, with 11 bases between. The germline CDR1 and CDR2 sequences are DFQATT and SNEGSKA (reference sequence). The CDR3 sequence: CSASEGLRTDTQYF. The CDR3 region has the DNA TGCAGTGCTAGTGAGGGACTCCGCACAGATACGCAGTATTTT.

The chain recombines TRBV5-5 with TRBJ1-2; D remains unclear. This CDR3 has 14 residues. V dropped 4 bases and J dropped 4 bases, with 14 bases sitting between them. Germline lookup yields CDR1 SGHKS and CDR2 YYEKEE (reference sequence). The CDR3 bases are TGTGCCAGCAGCCCGACACCGTCAGGCTATGGCTACACCTTC. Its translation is CASSPTPSGYGYTF.

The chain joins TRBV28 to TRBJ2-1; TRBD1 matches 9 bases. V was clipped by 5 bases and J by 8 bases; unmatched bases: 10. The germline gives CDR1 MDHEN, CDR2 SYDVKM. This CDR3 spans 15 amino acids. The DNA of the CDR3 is TGTGCCAGCAGTCTCGGGACAGGGTTCGGGGATGAGCAGTTCTTC. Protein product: CASSLGTGFGDEQFF.

CDR3 amino acids: CASTGTGNQPQHF. For the CDR3, the DNA is TGTGCCAGCACGGGTACAGGAAATCAGCCCCAGCATTTT. The chain couples TRBV7-8 to TRBJ1-5; TRBD1 might be the D (5 bases). V shed 7 bases and J shed 4 bases, with 11 bases lying between them. This CDR3 is 13 amino acids long. Germline assignment: CDR1 SGHVS and CDR2 FQNEAQ.

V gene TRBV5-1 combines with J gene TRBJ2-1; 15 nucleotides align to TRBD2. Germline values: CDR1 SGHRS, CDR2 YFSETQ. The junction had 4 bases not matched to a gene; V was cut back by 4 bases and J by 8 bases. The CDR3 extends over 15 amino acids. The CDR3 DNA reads TGCGCCAGCAGCCGTGGACTAGCGGGAGGGTATGAGCAGTTCTTC. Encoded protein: CASSRGLAGGYEQFF.

CDR3 residues: CASSFSAGGPYDTQYF. For the CDR3, the DNA is TGTGCCAGCAGTTTCTCAGCGGGGGGGCCGTATGATACGCAGTATTTT. The chain links TRBV28 to TRBJ2-3; 10 positions match TRBD2. The germline V gene encodes CDR1 MDHEN and CDR2 SYDVKM. The CDR3 spans 16 residues. Trimming at V came to 3 bases and at J to 6 bases, leaving 9 bases not matched to a gene.

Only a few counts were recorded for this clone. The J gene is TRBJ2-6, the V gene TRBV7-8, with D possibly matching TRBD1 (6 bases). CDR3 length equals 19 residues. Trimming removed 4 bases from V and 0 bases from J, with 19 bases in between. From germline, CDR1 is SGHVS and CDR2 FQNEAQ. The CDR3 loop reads CASSSYRATRGSGANVLTF. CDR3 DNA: TGTGCCAGCAGCTCCTACCGCGCGACCAGGGGCTCTGGGGCCAACGTCCTGACTTTC. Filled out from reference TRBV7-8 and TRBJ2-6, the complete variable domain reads GAGVSQSPRYKVAKRGQDVALRCDPISGHVSLFWYQQALGQGPEFLTYFQNEAQLDKSGLPSDRFFAERPEGSVSTLKIQRTQQEDSAVYLCASSSYRATRGSGANVLTFGAGSRLTVL.

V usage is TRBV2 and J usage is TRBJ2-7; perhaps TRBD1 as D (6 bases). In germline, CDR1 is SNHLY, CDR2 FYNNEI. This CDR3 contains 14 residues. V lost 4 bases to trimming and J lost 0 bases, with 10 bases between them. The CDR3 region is CASSGTAYSYEQYF. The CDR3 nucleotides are TGTGCCAGCAGTGGGACAGCATACTCCTACGAGCAGTACTTC.

For the CDR3, the DNA is TGTGCCATCAGTGAGCCGGGACAGGGTTTGACGTACTTC. This codes for CAISEPGQGLTYF. The chain couples TRBV10-3 to TRBJ2-5; TRBD1 aligns across 9 bases. The CDR3 runs 13 residues. Trimming removed 2 bases from V and 13 bases from J; junction bases left unmatched: 8. Germline V gives CDR1 ENHRY, CDR2 SYGVKD.

DNA of the CDR3: TGTGCCAGCAGTTTAGTGACAGGGGTAAATTCACCCCTCCACTTT. Protein product: CASSLVTGVNSPLHF. The chain employs TRBV27 and TRBJ1-6, with 8 positions matching TRBD1. Germline CDR1 reads MNHEY; CDR2 reads SMNVEV (reference sequence). V gave up 2 bases and J gave up 7 bases; unmatched junction bases: 4. The CDR3 is 15 amino acids.

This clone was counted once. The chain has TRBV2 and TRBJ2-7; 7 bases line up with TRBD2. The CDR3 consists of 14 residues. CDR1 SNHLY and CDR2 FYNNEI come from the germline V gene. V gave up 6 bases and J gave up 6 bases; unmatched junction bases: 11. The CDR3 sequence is CASRPGGGFGEQYF. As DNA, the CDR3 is TGTGCCAGCAGGCCCGGGGGAGGGTTTGGCGAGCAGTACTTC.

For the CDR3, the DNA is TGTGCCAGCTCACCGCTTAGGGGACTAGCAGGCACAGATACGCAGTATTTT. Protein product: CASSPLRGLAGTDTQYF. The genes are TRBV18 and TRBJ2-3, with 9 nucleotides matching TRBD2. Germline-derived CDR1 and CDR2 are KGHSH and LQKENI. With 3 bases clipped from V and 1 base from J, the junction kept 8 bases outside the gene matches. CDR3 length: 17 amino acids.

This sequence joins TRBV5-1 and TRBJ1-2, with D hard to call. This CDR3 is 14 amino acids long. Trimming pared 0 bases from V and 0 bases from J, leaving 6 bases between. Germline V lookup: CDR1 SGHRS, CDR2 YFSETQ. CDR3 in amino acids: CASSLESPNYGYTF. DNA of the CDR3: TGCGCCAGCAGCTTGGAGAGTCCTAACTATGGCTACACCTTC.

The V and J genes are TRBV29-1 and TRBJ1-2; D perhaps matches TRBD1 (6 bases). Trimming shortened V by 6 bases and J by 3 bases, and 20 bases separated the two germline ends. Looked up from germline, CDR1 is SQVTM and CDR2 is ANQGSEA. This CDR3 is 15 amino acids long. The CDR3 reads CSVDRMGRGDYGYTF. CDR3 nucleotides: TGCAGCGTAGACCGCATGGGGAGGGGGGACTATGGCTACACCTTC.